Listed below are T cell receptor beta chains from one sample, sequenced in a study of blood T cell repertoires in COVID-19. TCRdb's copy holds only in-frame clones and misses some; the assay was immunoSEQ multiplex PCR. The repertoire has fewer than 250,000 clones, about four fifths of them found once; the top ten carry about 8.9%. The sample was PBMCs or T cells enriched from blood (not recorded which). These receptors were collected from a woman in her 50s with acute COVID-19. Each CDR3 is given with its conserved first and last residue. The D gene is left open where the match is weak. Clone size appears in some rows only: once, few, many, or a class for an expanded clone.

size | D | J | V | CDR3 | DNA
NA | TRBD1 | TRBJ1-5 | TRBV7-9 | CASSPEGQGKRSGQPQHF | TGTGCCAGCAGCCCAGAGGGACAGGGGAAACGGAGTGGTCAGCCCCAGCATTTT
once | TRBD2 | TRBJ2-3 | TRBV30 | CAWSVPGLAGVGADTQYF | TGTGCCTGGAGTGTACCGGGACTAGCGGGAGTTGGGGCAGATACGCAGTATTTT
NA | NA | TRBJ1-2 | TRBV27 | CASSRGTGTYGYTF | TGTGCCAGCAGTAGGGGAACAGGGACCTATGGCTACACCTTC
NA | NA | TRBJ1-1 | TRBV30 | CAWSARGQLGTEAFF | TGTGCCTGGAGCGCAAGAGGACAGTTGGGCACTGAAGCTTTCTTT
NA | NA | TRBJ1-5 | TRBV3-1/TRBV3-2 | CASSLLSNQPQHF | TGTGCCAGCAGCTTACTTAGCAATCAGCCCCAGCATTTT
few | NA | TRBJ1-3 | TRBV7-9 | CLGGTYSGNTIYF | TGTTTGGGAGGGACCTACTCTGGAAACACCATATATTTT
NA | TRBD2 | TRBJ2-7 | TRBV6-2/TRBV6-3 | CASSFAGTSVGEQYF | TGTGCCAGCAGTTTTGCCGGGACTAGCGTGGGGGAGCAGTACTTC
NA | NA | TRBJ2-2 | TRBV9 | CASSVASQTRTGELFF | TGTGCCAGCAGCGTAGCTAGTCAGACCCGCACCGGGGAGCTGTTTTTT
NA | NA | TRBJ1-1 | TRBV7-6 | CASSNQGYTEAFF | TGTGCCAGCAGTAACCAGGGTTACACTGAAGCTTTCTTT
once | NA | TRBJ1-1 | TRBV6-5 | CASSQDPGAFEAFF | TGTGCCAGCAGCCAAGATCCAGGGGCTTTTGAAGCTTTCTTT
NA | NA | TRBJ2-7 | TRBV11-3 | CASSLVRYEQYF | TGTGCCAGCAGCTTGGTACGGTACGAGCAGTACTTC
few | NA | TRBJ2-5 | TRBV29-1 | CSVEDYLKETQYF | TGCAGCGTTGAAGACTACCTAAAAGAGACCCAGTACTTC
NA | TRBD1 | TRBJ1-3 | TRBV19 | CASGQGTSGNTIYF | TGTGCCAGTGGACAGGGCACCTCTGGAAACACCATATATTTT
NA | NA | TRBJ1-2 | TRBV19 | CATLQGLFSEGGYTF | TGTGCCACTCTCCAGGGGCTTTTCTCTGAAGGCGGCTACACCTTC
few | NA | TRBJ2-7 | TRBV29-1 | CSVRGGGQYEQYF | TGCAGCGTCCGGGGAGGGGGACAATACGAGCAGTACTTC
NA | NA | TRBJ2-7 | TRBV25-1 | CASSESSSYEQYF | TGTGCCAGCAGTGAATCCTCTTCCTACGAGCAGTACTTC
many | NA | TRBJ2-1 | TRBV6-5 | CASSYTPTRDNEQFF | TGTGCCAGCAGTTACACCCCGACTAGGGACAATGAGCAGTTCTTC
NA | TRBD2 | TRBJ2-7 | TRBV28 | CASRAPAGSPYEQYF | TGTGCCAGCAGGGCCCCAGCGGGATCCCCCTACGAGCAGTACTTC
once | NA | TRBJ1-4 | TRBV6-5 | CATRSGTNEKLFF | TGTGCCACCCGATCCGGGACAAATGAAAAACTGTTTTTT
NA | NA | TRBJ1-3 | TRBV30 | CAWSVYSGNTIYF | TGTGCCTGGAGTGTTTACTCTGGAAACACCATATATTTT
NA | TRBD2 | TRBJ2-3 | TRBV27 | CASSPPSSSGRADTQYF | TGTGCCAGCAGTCCACCCTCCTCTAGCGGGAGGGCAGATACGCAGTATTTT
once | NA | TRBJ1-1 | TRBV6-5 | CASSSRIEYEAFF | TGTGCCAGCAGTTCCCGTATTGAGTATGAAGCTTTCTTT
NA | TRBD2 | TRBJ2-7 | TRBV6-2/TRBV6-3 | CASNPAGSLGEQYF | TGTGCCAGCAACCCAGCGGGGAGCTTGGGCGAGCAGTACTTC
NA | NA | TRBJ2-5 | TRBV27 | CASSLGNGETQYF | TGTGCCAGCAGTTTAGGCAATGGAGAGACCCAGTACTTC
NA | NA | TRBJ2-5 | TRBV4-1 | CASSQDKRVIGETQYF | TGCGCCAGCAGCCAAGATAAGAGGGTTATCGGGGAGACCCAGTACTTC
NA | NA | TRBJ2-1 | TRBV6-5 | CASSYWGGHNEQFF | TGTGCCAGCAGTTACTGGGGGGGCCATAATGAGCAGTTCTTC
NA | NA | TRBJ2-2 | TRBV30 | CAWRNRAANTGELFF | TGTGCCTGGAGGAACAGGGCGGCGAACACCGGGGAGCTGTTTTTT
NA | TRBD2 | TRBJ2-7 | TRBV6-5 | CASIPRRGWYEQYF | TGTGCCAGCATTCCCAGGCGGGGGTGGTACGAGCAGTACTTC
large | NA | TRBJ1-1 | TRBV4-1 | CASSHGGPSNTEAFF | TGCGCCAGCAGCCACGGGGGACCCTCGAACACTGAAGCTTTCTTT
NA | NA | TRBJ1-4 | TRBV5-1 | CASSPLRANEKLFF | TGCGCCAGCAGCCCCCTGAGAGCTAATGAAAAACTGTTTTTT
NA | TRBD1 | TRBJ1-6 | TRBV19 | CASMTQGAPNSPLHF | TGTGCCAGTATGACTCAGGGGGCTCCCAATTCACCCCTCCACTTT
few | NA | TRBJ1-1 | TRBV10-3 | CAISEMGASTEAFF | TGTGCCATCAGTGAAATGGGAGCGAGCACTGAAGCTTTCTTT
NA | NA | TRBJ2-5 | TRBV27 | CASSRGIQETQYF | TGTGCCAGCAGCAGAGGGATCCAAGAGACCCAGTACTTC
NA | TRBD2 | TRBJ2-7 | TRBV28 | CASSASLRLADLYEQYF | TGTGCCAGCAGCGCATCCCTCAGACTAGCGGACCTCTACGAGCAGTACTTC
NA | NA | TRBJ1-5 | TRBV27 | CASSPPGSGNQPQHF | TGTGCCAGCAGTCCCCCAGGGTCCGGGAATCAGCCCCAGCATTTT
NA | TRBD2 | TRBJ2-1 | TRBV6-2/TRBV6-3 | CASSYSTLGGREGEQFF | TGTGCCAGCAGTTACTCGACGCTCGGCGGGAGGGAGGGTGAGCAGTTCTTC
once | TRBD1 | TRBJ2-1 | TRBV28 | CASRGTGADEQFF | TGTGCCAGCAGGGGGACAGGGGCGGATGAGCAGTTCTTC
NA | NA | TRBJ2-1 | TRBV3-1/TRBV3-2 | CASSRGTTYNEQFF | TGTGCCAGCAGCCGCGGGACCACCTACAATGAGCAGTTCTTC
NA | NA | TRBJ1-1 | TRBV14 | CASSQSILNTEAFF | TGTGCCAGCAGCCAGTCGATACTAAACACTGAAGCTTTCTTT
NA | NA | TRBJ1-1 | TRBV7-9 | CASSLGASNTEAFF | TGTGCCAGCAGCTTAGGGGCATCGAACACTGAAGCTTTCTTT
NA | NA | TRBJ1-2 | TRBV28 | CASSLPQGAGGYGYTF | TGTGCCAGCAGTTTACCACAAGGGGCGGGAGGCTATGGCTACACCTTC
NA | NA | TRBJ2-1 | TRBV7-8 | CASSLVGGRGDEQFF | TGTGCCAGCAGCTTAGTGGGAGGCAGGGGGGATGAGCAGTTCTTC
NA | NA | TRBJ1-2 | TRBV28 | CASRVPPGADYGYTF | TGTGCCAGCAGAGTTCCACCAGGGGCGGACTATGGCTACACCTTC
NA | TRBD1 | TRBJ1-2 | TRBV28 | CASSTAETGGWGYTF | TGTGCCAGCAGTACCGCAGAGACAGGGGGCTGGGGCTACACCTTC
NA | NA | TRBJ1-3 | TRBV10-2 | CASSDAGSGNTIYF | TGCGCCAGCAGTGATGCAGGGTCTGGAAACACCATATATTTT
NA | NA | TRBJ1-2 | TRBV7-2 | CASSIRGTEHYGYTF | TGTGCCAGCAGCATTCGCGGGACGGAACACTATGGCTACACCTTC
NA | NA | TRBJ1-2 | TRBV28 | CASSLNGQFYGYTF | TGTGCCAGCAGTTTAAATGGCCAGTTCTATGGCTACACCTTC
NA | TRBD2 | TRBJ2-3 | TRBV2 | CAIIGGRAADTQYF | TGTGCCATTATAGGCGGGAGGGCCGCAGATACGCAGTATTTT
NA | TRBD1 | TRBJ1-4 | TRBV7-2 | CASGQGAMGFSEKLFF | TGTGCCAGTGGACAGGGGGCTATGGGGTTTTCGGAAAAACTGTTTTTT
NA | NA | TRBJ2-7 | TRBV7-9 | CASSWDTSYEQYF | TGTGCCAGCAGCTGGGACACCTCCTACGAGCAGTACTTC
once | NA | TRBJ1-6 | TRBV4-3 | CASSQVAGAPSPLHF | TGCGCCAGCAGCCAAGTAGCAGGGGCCCCTTCACCCCTCCACTTT